Listed below are T cell receptor beta chains from one sample, sequenced in a study of response to subunit inactivated influenza vaccine. One entry per CDR3 protein, called by TCRdb with MiXCR from the RT-PCR reads. The table shows fewer than 600,000 distinct CDR3 sequences, with under 8.5% occurring only once. This specimen consisted of PBMCs from blood, obtained 23 months after vaccination. Receptors originate from a man aged 45-69 years who received an inactivated influenza vaccine. Each CDR3 is given with its conserved first and last residue. D genes are given only for firm matches. Clone size is not always given. Where it is, it says once, few, many or a class for expanded clones.

J gene	clone size	D gene	V gene	CDR3 DNA	CDR3 protein
TRBJ2-1	.	TRBD2	TRBV6-2/TRBV6-3	TGTGCCAGCAGACCCACTAGCGGCCGATTGGGTGAGCAGTTCTTC	CASRPTSGRLGEQFF
TRBJ2-1	.	TRBD2	TRBV5-1	TGCGCCAGCAGCCCGCGGAGCGGGAGTTTGAGGAATGAGCAGTTCTTC	CASSPRSGSLRNEQFF
TRBJ1-2	many	.	TRBV30	TGTGCCCTGACGGTTAACTATGGCTACACCTTC	CALTVNYGYTF
TRBJ2-6	many	.	TRBV6-1	TGTGCCAGCAGTACCCCGGGGGGGGCCAACGTCCTGACTTTC	CASSTPGGANVLTF
TRBJ2-7	few	TRBD2	TRBV3-1	TGTGCCAGCAGCCATGGGGTTCCGGGACTAGCGGGATTGAAAGCCTACGAGCAGTACTTC	CASSHGVPGLAGLKAYEQYF
TRBJ1-2	few	TRBD1	TRBV20-1	TGCAGTGCTAGAGATCAAGGACAGGAACGCTATGGCTACACCTTC	CSARDQGQERYGYTF
TRBJ2-1	.	TRBD2	TRBV6-1	TGTGCCAGCAGTCGCGTCGGTCTAGCGGGGGAGCAGTTCTTC	CASSRVGLAGEQFF
TRBJ1-3	.	.	TRBV4-3	TGCGCCAGCAGCCAAGACGTCAGAAGGGGAACTGGAAACACCATATATTTT	CASSQDVRRGTGNTIYF
TRBJ2-7	few	TRBD2	TRBV4-2	TGTGCCAGCAGCCCGGGGGGGGGAAGCTCCTACGAGCAGTACTTC	CASSPGGGSSYEQYF
TRBJ2-1	few	TRBD2	TRBV7-2	TGTGCCAGCAGCTTAGCCGGACTAGCTTCCAATGAGCAGTTCTTC	CASSLAGLASNEQFF
TRBJ2-2	.	.	TRBV9	TGTGCCAGCAGCGTAGCCAAGAACACCGGGGAGCTGTTTTTT	CASSVAKNTGELFF